Listed here are 21 T cell receptor beta chains from one sample, sequenced in a study of blood T cell repertoires in COVID-19. Sequencing was performed with immunoSEQ multiplex PCR; in TCRdb, only in-frame clones are kept and a portion is missing. This table holds about 250,000 clones, roughly 84% found once. Sequenced sample: peripheral blood. Receptor source: a man aged 40-49 years with acute or convalescent COVID-19.

The rearrangement links TRBV5-1 to TRBJ2-5, with a possible D match to TRBD2 (7 bases). The germline V gene encodes CDR1 SGHRS and CDR2 YFSETQ. V was clipped by 2 bases and J by 4 bases, with 18 bases between them. This CDR3 has 16 amino acids. The CDR3 coding sequence is TGCGCCAGCAGCTTCGATGGGGGGGGCGCGGTAGAGACCCAGTACTTC. Translated: CASSFDGGGAVETQYF.

The gene calls are TRBV28 and TRBJ1-5; maybe TRBD1 (5 bases). The CDR3 covers 12 residues. CDR1 is MDHEN, CDR2 SYDVKM, per germline. Trimming cost V 4 bases and J 9 bases, with 10 bases left between them. The CDR3 DNA reads TGTGCCAGCAGTTCGGGGGACCGGCCCCAGCATTTT. Translated: CASSSGDRPQHF.

The rearrangement links TRBV29-1 to TRBJ2-7; 9 bases are a match to TRBD1. CDR1 is SQVTM and CDR2 is ANQGSEA in the germline V gene. J gave up 2 bases and V 6 bases, and 5 bases lay outside the gene matches. The CDR3 contains 13 residues. The CDR3 bases are TGCAGCGTGTGGACAGGGGAGCCCTACGAGCAGTACTTC. Translating gives CSVWTGEPYEQYF.

This clone has ten or more counts. The V gene is TRBV27, the J gene TRBJ2-2; a weak D match, TRBD2 (6 bases). Germline V CDR1 and CDR2: MNHEY, SMNVEV (reference sequence). Trimming removed 3 bases from V and 7 bases from J, with 21 bases in between. The CDR3 loop spans 17 amino acids. CDR3 protein: CASSLRGGMMDGGELFF. CDR3 nucleotide sequence: TGTGCCAGCAGTTTGCGTGGGGGGATGATGGACGGCGGGGAGCTGTTTTTT.

This chain's CDR3 is CASSSGGRSDEQFF. CDR3 DNA sequence: TGTGCCAGCAGCTCCGGCGGGAGAAGCGATGAGCAGTTCTTC. V is TRBV11-3 and J is TRBJ2-1, with 7 bases that match TRBD2. This CDR3 comprises 14 residues. Germline values: CDR1 SGHNT, CDR2 YENEEA. V lost 4 bases, J lost 8 bases, and 8 bases stayed unmatched.

J is TRBJ2-1 and V is TRBV29-1, with 11 bases identical to TRBD2. The V gene end was trimmed by 6 bases and the J gene end by 3 bases; junction bases not matched to a gene: 4. The length of the CDR3 is 14 residues. CDR1 is SQVTM and CDR2 is ANQGSEA in the germline V gene. The CDR3 here is CSVGTSGSYNEQFF. In DNA, the CDR3 is TGCAGCGTAGGTACTAGCGGGAGCTACAATGAGCAGTTCTTC.

The rearrangement joins TRBV2 to TRBJ2-3; tentatively, D is TRBD2 (6 bases). The CDR3 spans 14 residues. V lost 8 bases, J lost 4 bases, and 16 bases lay in between. CDR1 and CDR2 (germline): SNHLY, FYNNEI. CDR3 residues: CASERATPADTQYF. The CDR3 DNA reads TGTGCCAGCGAGCGGGCTACCCCTGCAGATACGCAGTATTTT. The full variable domain, with the rest looked up from reference TRBV2 and TRBJ2-3, is EPEVTQTPSHQVTQMGQEVILRCVPISNHLYFYWYRQILGQKVEFLVSFYNNEISEKSEIFDDQFSVERPDGSNFTLKIRSTKLEDSAMYFCASERATPADTQYFGPGTRLTVL.

The rearrangement links TRBV19 to TRBJ2-7, with a weak D call TRBD2 (5 bases). The CDR3 length is 15 residues. Trimming stripped 6 bases from V and 0 bases from J, with 15 bases between. CDR1 and CDR2 from the germline V gene are LNHDA and SQIVND (reference sequence). The CDR3 spells CASSRGPGSSYEQYF. As DNA, the CDR3 is TGTGCCAGTAGCCGAGGACCTGGGAGCTCCTACGAGCAGTACTTC.

J is TRBJ2-5 and V is TRBV29-1, with D hard to call. Between the trimmed V and J ends, which lost 6 bases and 1 base, there was a span of 3 bases. CDR3 length: 10 amino acids. Germline V gene data show CDR1 as SQVTM and CDR2 as ANQGSEA. This CDR3 is CSVSQETQYF. As DNA, the CDR3 is TGCAGCGTCAGCCAAGAGACCCAGTACTTC.

In this sample, this clone turned up once. The rearrangement joins TRBV12-3 or TRBV12-4 to TRBJ1-2; D is unresolved. Trimming removed 2 bases from V and 8 bases from J, with 9 bases in between. This CDR3 region has 12 residues. DNA for the CDR3: TGTGCCAGCAGTTTATCGGGTTTAGGCTACACCTTC. Translating gives CASSLSGLGYTF.

The gene calls are TRBV5-1 and TRBJ2-1, with D hard to call. Looked up from germline, CDR1 is SGHRS and CDR2 is YFSETQ. Trimming removed 6 bases from V and 8 bases from J, with 18 bases in between. This CDR3 contains 14 residues. The CDR3 DNA sequence: TGCGCCAGCACCCTAAGACTCGATGCGGATGAGCAGTTCTTC. It codes for CASTLRLDADEQFF.

The rearrangement uses TRBV28 and TRBJ2-1, with 11 bases aligning to TRBD2. With V trimmed by 5 bases and J by 7 bases, 7 bases remained unmatched. CDR3 length: 15 amino acids. Germline V CDR1 and CDR2: MDHEN, SYDVKM. The DNA for the CDR3 is TGTGCCAGCAGTCCGCCGGGACTAGCGGCGAATGAGCAGTTCTTC. This codes for CASSPPGLAANEQFF.

DNA for the CDR3: TGTGCCAGTAGTATAGGCGTGGACACTGAAGCTTTCTTT. As protein: CASSIGVDTEAFF. J is TRBJ1-1 and V is TRBV19; D unresolved. With 1 base removed from V and 3 bases from J, the gap between germline ends came to 6 bases. There are 13 residues in the CDR3. Germline values: CDR1 LNHDA, CDR2 SQIVND (reference sequence).

This chain connects TRBV9 to TRBJ1-6, with TRBD1 as a possible D gene (6 bases). The CDR3 extends over 13 amino acids. Germline assignment: CDR1 SGDLS and CDR2 YYNGEE. V was clipped by 5 bases and J by 7 bases, with 10 bases between them. CDR3 sequence: CASRETGNSPLHF. CDR3 DNA: TGTGCCAGCAGGGAGACAGGCAATTCACCCCTCCACTTT.

This clone was seen ten or more times. V is TRBV14 and J is TRBJ2-5; tentative D call: TRBD2 (7 bases). Germline V gene sequence: CDR1 SGHDN, CDR2 FVKESK. This CDR3 is 14 amino acids long. The V end lost 3 bases, the J end lost 5 bases, and 13 bases lay between the germline ends. The CDR3 is CASSQAGAWETQYF. The CDR3 nucleotides read TGTGCCAGCAGCCAGGCGGGGGCTTGGGAGACCCAGTACTTC.

The J gene is TRBJ2-7, the V gene TRBV28, with a tentative D call TRBD1 (5 bases). The CDR3 extends over 16 amino acids. Trimming left V 4 bases short and J 3 bases short, with 19 bases between. In germline, CDR1 is MDHEN, CDR2 SYDVKM. DNA for the CDR3: TGTGCCAGCAGTTACCTGACAGCGATAAATTACTACGAGCAGTACTTC. This sequence encodes CASSYLTAINYYEQYF.

This chain uses TRBV4-2 with TRBJ2-2; 9 positions agree with TRBD2. Germline values: CDR1 LGHNA, CDR2 YNFKEQ. The J segment lost 5 bases and the V segment lost 2 bases, leaving 18 bases of the junction unmatched. This CDR3 spans 20 amino acids. In nucleotides, the CDR3 is TGTGCCAGCAGCCAACCGGGGGCTAGCGGGACCTACCTGGGGACCGGGGAGCTGTTTTTT. Its translation: CASSQPGASGTYLGTGELFF.

The chain joins TRBV18 to TRBJ1-4; D remains unclear. V lost 0 bases, J lost 11 bases, and 10 bases lay in between. Germline V lookup: CDR1 KGHSH, CDR2 LQKENI. The CDR3 contains 13 residues. The CDR3, as DNA: TGTGCCAGCTCACCACCGGCGGCAGCGAAACTGTTTTTT. Residues: CASSPPAAAKLFF.

This sequence joins TRBV7-2 and TRBJ2-1, with 8 bases identical to TRBD2. The CDR3 runs to 13 residues. Germline loops: CDR1 SGHTA, CDR2 FQGNSA. V was pared by 6 bases and J by 8 bases, with 6 bases of the junction left unmatched. CDR3 sequence reads: CASSSSGIDEQFF. CDR3 DNA: TGTGCCAGCAGTAGTAGCGGGATAGATGAGCAGTTCTTC.

The gene calls are TRBV27 and TRBJ2-5, with 7 bases fitting TRBD2. The germline gives CDR1 MNHEY, CDR2 SMNVEV (reference sequence). V gave up 5 bases and J gave up 7 bases; unmatched junction bases: 13. The CDR3 has 15 residues. The CDR3 is CASSQGTTQGGTQYF. The CDR3 coding sequence is TGTGCCAGCAGTCAAGGGACTACCCAGGGAGGGACCCAGTACTTC.

The chain recombines TRBV7-2 with TRBJ2-7, with 7 nucleotides matching TRBD2. CDR3 length equals 18 residues. Germline V CDR1 and CDR2: SGHTA, FQGNSA. Trimming cost V 2 bases and J 4 bases; bases outside gene matches: 17. CDR3 loop: CASSLSPLGGWGGYEQYF. CDR3 DNA sequence: TGTGCCAGCAGCTTATCCCCACTGGGGGGGTGGGGAGGGTACGAGCAGTACTTC.